A selection of T cell receptor beta chains follows, all from one sample in a study of blood T cell repertoires in COVID-19. Measured with immunoSEQ multiplex PCR; TCRdb has only the in-frame clones, and not every one. The table includes about 400,000 clones, 85% to 90% detected once. Source material: PBMCs or T cells enriched from blood (not recorded which). The receptors come from a woman aged 45-65 years who had recovered from COVID-19. CDR3s include the opening cysteine and the closing phenylalanine or tryptophan. The order of the fields is V gene, clone size, D gene, J gene, CDR3 DNA, CDR3 protein. D genes are given only for firm matches. Some rows have no size entry. The others give once, few or many, or a class for an expanded clone.

TRBV7-9	few	-	TRBJ2-2	TGTGCCAGCAGCTTATTTATCGACACCGGGGAGCTGTTTTTT	CASSLFIDTGELFF
TRBV7-9	once	-	TRBJ2-3	TGTGCCAGCAGCTCAATTACAGGGCTAACAGATACGCAGTATTTT	CASSSITGLTDTQYF
TRBV11-1	-	-	TRBJ2-7	TGTGCCAGCAGCTTCTTAAACGAGCAGTACTTC	CASSFLNEQYF
TRBV7-9	-	TRBD1	TRBJ2-5	TGTGCCAGCAGCTTTTTAGGGACAGGGAGGAACCTGGTGCGGGAGACCCAGTACTTC	CASSFLGTGRNLVRETQYF
TRBV6-5	-	-	TRBJ1-4	TGTGCCAGCAGCCCCGGGGGGGTCGGTAATGAAAAACTGTTTTTT	CASSPGGVGNEKLFF
TRBV6-1	-	-	TRBJ2-7	TGTGCCAGCAGTGAAGTCCAGGTCTACGAGCAGTACTTC	CASSEVQVYEQYF
TRBV7-6	once	TRBD1	TRBJ2-2	TGTGCCAGCAGCCCTAACAGGGGGCCCCTGACCGGGGAGCTGTTTTTT	CASSPNRGPLTGELFF
TRBV7-4	-	TRBD1	TRBJ2-7	TGTGCCAGCAGCTTGGGACAGGTTCCCCGCTCCTACGAGCAGTACTTC	CASSLGQVPRSYEQYF
TRBV6-5	-	-	TRBJ1-1	TGTGCCAGCAGTAACTACCGACAGAGCACTGAAGCTTTCTTT	CASSNYRQSTEAFF
TRBV18	-	TRBD2	TRBJ2-3	TGTGCCAGCTCATCGGGACTAGCGGGGGGACCCACAGATACGCAGTATTTT	CASSSGLAGGPTDTQYF
TRBV30	-	-	TRBJ1-1	TGTGCCTGGAGGGGGTTAGAAGAGGGCTGGACTGAAGCTTTCTTT	CAWRGLEEGWTEAFF
TRBV20-1	-	TRBD1	TRBJ1-4	TGCAGTGCTAGTGACAGGGGAAGTGAAAAACTGTTTTTT	CSASDRGSEKLFF
TRBV2	-	-	TRBJ1-5	TGTGCCAGCAGCAACCAGGTCGGGGGAAATCAGCCCCAGCATTTT	CASSNQVGGNQPQHF
TRBV6-1	-	-	TRBJ1-2	TGTGCCAGCAGTGGGCAGCCCAGGGGTGGCTACACCTTC	CASSGQPRGGYTF
TRBV7-3	-	-	TRBJ1-1	TGTGCCAGCGGTCATGCCGGACAGATATCTGAAGCTTTCTTT	CASGHAGQISEAFF
TRBV10-3	-	TRBD1	TRBJ1-1	TGTGCCATCAGTGACCAGGGGGCAAGCACTGAAGCTTTCTTT	CAISDQGASTEAFF
TRBV25-1	-	-	TRBJ2-7	TGTGCCAGCAGTCACTCCTACGAGCAGTACTTC	CASSHSYEQYF
TRBV6-4	-	-	TRBJ1-1	TGTGCCAGCAGTGAGTCCGGGGGGCGGACTGAAGCTTTCTTT	CASSESGGRTEAFF